Below, 8 T cell receptor beta chains from the same sample are listed, as sequenced in a study of blood T cell repertoires in COVID-19. Measured with immunoSEQ multiplex PCR; TCRdb has only the in-frame clones, and not every one. The sample has under 65,000 clones, 70% to 80% seen once. Sample: PBMCs or T cells enriched from blood (not recorded which). The receptors were sampled from a woman in her fifties or sixties with acute COVID-19.

This clone came up a few times. This rearrangement joins TRBV5-1 to TRBJ2-1; TRBD2 aligns across 8 bases. Per the germline V gene, CDR1 is SGHRS and CDR2 is YFSETQ. This CDR3 is 15 amino acids long. Trimming cost V 0 bases and J 3 bases; bases outside gene matches: 2. The CDR3 spells CASSLVGGDYNEQFF. In DNA form, the CDR3 reads TGCGCCAGCAGCTTGGTCGGGGGGGACTACAATGAGCAGTTCTTC.

The chain uses TRBV19 and TRBJ1-3, with 8 nucleotides matching TRBD1. Germline CDR1 reads LNHDA; CDR2 reads SQIVND (reference sequence). The CDR3 covers 15 residues. Trimming cost V 10 bases and J 5 bases; bases outside gene matches: 13. The CDR3 sequence: CAIPPRGHYRNTIYF. The CDR3 DNA is TGTGCCATCCCGCCCAGGGGGCATTATAGAAACACCATATATTTT.

This chain links TRBV2 with TRBJ1-2, with D perhaps TRBD1 (5 bases). Germline CDR1 is SNHLY and CDR2 is FYNNEI. The CDR3 contains 17 residues. Trimming pared 6 bases from V and 1 base from J, leaving 21 bases between. The CDR3 reads CASSPMVGRQSNYGYTF. The CDR3 DNA follows: TGTGCCAGCAGCCCTATGGTTGGAAGACAGAGTAACTATGGCTACACCTTC. The full variable domain, rest sourced from reference TRBV2 and TRBJ1-2, is EPEVTQTPSHQVTQMGQEVILRCVPISNHLYFYWYRQILGQKVEFLVSFYNNEISEKSEIFDDQFSVERPDGSNFTLKIRSTKLEDSAMYFCASSPMVGRQSNYGYTFGSGTRLTVV.

The chain has TRBV7-9 and TRBJ2-2, with TRBD1 identical over 7 bases. The germline CDR1 and CDR2 sequences are SEHNR and FQNEAQ (reference sequence). V lost 3 bases, J lost 7 bases, and 8 bases stayed unmatched. This CDR3 is 15 amino acids long. The CDR3 loop is CASSFQTGYVGELFF. The CDR3 nucleotides read TGTGCCAGCAGCTTCCAGACAGGGTACGTCGGGGAGCTGTTTTTT. Using reference TRBV7-9 and TRBJ2-2 for the parts outside the CDR3, the full variable domain is DTGVSQNPRHKITKRGQNVTFRCDPISEHNRLYWYRQTLGQGPEFLTYFQNEAQLEKSRLLSDRFSAERPKGSFSTLEIQRTEQGDSAMYLCASSFQTGYVGELFFGEGSRLTVL.

The V and J genes are TRBV13 and TRBJ2-5; maybe TRBD2 (5 bases). Germline V gene data show CDR1 as PRHDT and CDR2 as FYEKMQ (reference sequence). This CDR3 is 17 amino acids long. V lost 2 bases, J lost 0 bases, and 16 bases lay in between. CDR3 amino acids: CASSLYSPPGYQETQYF. The DNA of the CDR3 is TGTGCCAGCAGCTTATATAGCCCCCCGGGGTACCAAGAGACCCAGTACTTC.

The chain uses TRBV4-1 and TRBJ1-2; D is uncertain. Germline CDR1 and CDR2: MGHRA and YSYEKL. Trimming cost V 4 bases and J 5 bases, with 20 bases left between them. The CDR3 contains 16 residues. The CDR3 sequence is CASSPAEGSPGYGYTF. The CDR3 bases are TGCGCCAGCAGCCCAGCCGAAGGCAGCCCAGGATATGGCTACACCTTC.

On this clone itself: Other DNA sequences of this sample code for an identical CDR3. The V call is TRBV13, the J call TRBJ2-3, with TRBD2 identical over 9 bases. The junction had 4 bases not matched to a gene; V was cut back by 0 bases and J by 6 bases. The germline gives CDR1 PRHDT, CDR2 FYEKMQ (reference sequence). This CDR3 has 15 residues. CDR3 loop: CASSLGSGGGDTQYF. The CDR3, as DNA: TGTGCCAGCAGCTTAGGTAGCGGGGGAGGCGATACGCAGTATTTT.

This chain links TRBV5-4 with TRBJ1-5, with no clear D. Trimming pared 3 bases from V and 0 bases from J, leaving 13 bases between. CDR1 and CDR2 (germline): SGHNT, YYREEE (reference sequence). The CDR3 totals 16 residues. The CDR3: CASSSHHGASNQPQHF. CDR3 sequence (DNA): TGTGCCAGCAGCTCCCACCACGGAGCTAGCAATCAGCCCCAGCATTTT.